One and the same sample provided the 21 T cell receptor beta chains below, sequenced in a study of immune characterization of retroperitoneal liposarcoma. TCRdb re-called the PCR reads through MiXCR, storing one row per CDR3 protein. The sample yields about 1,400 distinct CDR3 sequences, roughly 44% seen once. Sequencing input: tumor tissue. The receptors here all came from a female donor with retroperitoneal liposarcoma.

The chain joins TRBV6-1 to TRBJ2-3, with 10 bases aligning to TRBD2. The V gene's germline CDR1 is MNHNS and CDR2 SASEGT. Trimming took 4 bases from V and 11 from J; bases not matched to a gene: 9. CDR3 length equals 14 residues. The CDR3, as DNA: TGTGCCAGCAGTGTGATAGCGGGGGGCTACGAGCAGTATTTT. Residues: CASSVIAGGYEQYF.

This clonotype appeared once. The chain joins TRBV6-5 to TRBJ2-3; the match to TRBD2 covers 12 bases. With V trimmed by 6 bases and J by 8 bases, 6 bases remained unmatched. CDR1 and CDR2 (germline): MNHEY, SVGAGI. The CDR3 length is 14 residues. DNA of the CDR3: TGTGCCAGCAGGCTAGCGGGAGGGCCGGGTACGCAGTATTTT. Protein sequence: CASRLAGGPGTQYF.

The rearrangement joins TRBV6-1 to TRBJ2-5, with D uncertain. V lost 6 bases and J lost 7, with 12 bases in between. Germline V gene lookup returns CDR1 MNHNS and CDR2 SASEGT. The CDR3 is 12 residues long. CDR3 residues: CASRSGLGTQYF. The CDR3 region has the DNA TGTGCCAGCAGGTCGGGCCTCGGGACCCAGTACTTC.

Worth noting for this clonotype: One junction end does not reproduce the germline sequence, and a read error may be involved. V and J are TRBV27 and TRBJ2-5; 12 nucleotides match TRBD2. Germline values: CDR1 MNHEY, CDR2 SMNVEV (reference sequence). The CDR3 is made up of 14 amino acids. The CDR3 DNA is TGTGCCAGCAGTCCCGCTCGGACTAGCGGGACTCTGTTCTTC. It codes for CASSPARTSGTLFF.

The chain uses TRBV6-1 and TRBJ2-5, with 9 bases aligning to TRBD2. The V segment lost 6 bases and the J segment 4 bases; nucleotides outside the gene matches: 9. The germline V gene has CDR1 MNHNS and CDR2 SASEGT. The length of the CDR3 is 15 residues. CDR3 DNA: TGTGCCAGCAGGGCAAAAAGAGCGGGAGGAGAGACCCAGTACTTC. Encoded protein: CASRAKRAGGETQYF.

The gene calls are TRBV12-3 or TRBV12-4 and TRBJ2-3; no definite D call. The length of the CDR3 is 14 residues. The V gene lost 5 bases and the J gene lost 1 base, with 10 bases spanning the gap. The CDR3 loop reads CASSRRDGTDTQYF. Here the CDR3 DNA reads TGTGCCAGCAGTCGGAGAGACGGCACAGATACGCAGTATTTT.

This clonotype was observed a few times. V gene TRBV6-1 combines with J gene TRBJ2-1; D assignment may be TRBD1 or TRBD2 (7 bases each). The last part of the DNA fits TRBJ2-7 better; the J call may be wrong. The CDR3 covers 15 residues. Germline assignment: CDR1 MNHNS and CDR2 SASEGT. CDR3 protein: CASSGQGSGGDEQYF. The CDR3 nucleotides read TGTGCCAGCTCGGGGCAAGGGTCAGGGGGGGACGAGCAGTACTTC.

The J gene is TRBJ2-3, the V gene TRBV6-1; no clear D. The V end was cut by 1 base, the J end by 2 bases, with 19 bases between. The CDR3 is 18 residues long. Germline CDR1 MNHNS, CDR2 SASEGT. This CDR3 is CASSEGSNRRIFTDTQYF. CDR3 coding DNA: TGTGCCAGCAGTGAAGGCTCGAACAGAAGAATTTTCACAGATACGCAGTATTTT.

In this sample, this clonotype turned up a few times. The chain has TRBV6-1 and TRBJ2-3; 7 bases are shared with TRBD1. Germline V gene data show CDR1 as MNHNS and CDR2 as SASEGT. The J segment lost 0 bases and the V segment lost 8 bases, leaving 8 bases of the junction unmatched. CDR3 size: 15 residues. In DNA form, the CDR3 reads TGTGCCAGCCAAACCGGGACAGCAAGCACAGATACGCAGTATTTT. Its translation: CASQTGTASTDTQYF.

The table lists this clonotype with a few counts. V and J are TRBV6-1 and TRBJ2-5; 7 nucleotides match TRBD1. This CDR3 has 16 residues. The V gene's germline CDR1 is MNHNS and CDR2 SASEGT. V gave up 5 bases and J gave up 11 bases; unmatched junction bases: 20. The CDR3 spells CASSYYRGGGYNEQYF. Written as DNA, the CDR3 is TGTGCCAGCAGTTATTACAGGGGCGGTGGGTACAATGAGCAGTACTTC.

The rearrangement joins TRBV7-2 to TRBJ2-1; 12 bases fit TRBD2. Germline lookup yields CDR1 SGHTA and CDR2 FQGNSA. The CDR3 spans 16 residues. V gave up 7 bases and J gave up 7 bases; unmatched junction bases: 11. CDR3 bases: TGTGCCAGCATCAAACAACTAGCGGGAGGTCGGAATGAGCAGTTCTTC. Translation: CASIKQLAGGRNEQFF.

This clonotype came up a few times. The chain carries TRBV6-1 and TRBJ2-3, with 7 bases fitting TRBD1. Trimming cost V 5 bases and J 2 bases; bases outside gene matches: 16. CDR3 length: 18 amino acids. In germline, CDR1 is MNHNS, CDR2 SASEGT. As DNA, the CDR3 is TGTGCCAGCAGTTCCGGTGACAGGGAGACGGGTTTCACAGATACGCAGTATTTT. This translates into CASSSGDRETGFTDTQYF.

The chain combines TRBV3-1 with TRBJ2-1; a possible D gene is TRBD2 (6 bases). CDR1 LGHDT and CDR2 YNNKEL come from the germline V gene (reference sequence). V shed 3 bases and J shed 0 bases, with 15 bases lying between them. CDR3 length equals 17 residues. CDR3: CASSQYTSSGSYNEQFF. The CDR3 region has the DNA TGTGCCAGCAGCCAGTACACTAGCAGCGGCTCCTACAATGAGCAGTTCTTC.

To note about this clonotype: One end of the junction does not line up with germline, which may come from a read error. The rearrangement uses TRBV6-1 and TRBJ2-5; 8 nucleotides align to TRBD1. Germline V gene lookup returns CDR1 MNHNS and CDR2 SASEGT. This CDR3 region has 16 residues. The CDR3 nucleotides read TGTACCAGCAGTCCCCCGCGGCAGGGGGCTCGGGAGACCCAGTACTTC. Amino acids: CTSSPPRQGARETQYF.

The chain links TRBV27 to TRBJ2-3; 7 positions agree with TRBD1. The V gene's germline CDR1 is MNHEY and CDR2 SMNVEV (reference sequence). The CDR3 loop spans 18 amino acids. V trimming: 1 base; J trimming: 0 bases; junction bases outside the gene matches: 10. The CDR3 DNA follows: TGTGCCAGCAGTTTATACGACATAGGGGGCTCTAGCACAGATACGCAGTATTTT. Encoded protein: CASSLYDIGGSSTDTQYF.

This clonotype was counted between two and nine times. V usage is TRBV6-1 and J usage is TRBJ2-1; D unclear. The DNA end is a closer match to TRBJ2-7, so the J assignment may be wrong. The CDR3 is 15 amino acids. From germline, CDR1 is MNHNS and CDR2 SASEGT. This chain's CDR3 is CASSDGPPGLYEQYF. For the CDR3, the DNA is TGTGCCAGCAGTGACGGACCGCCTGGCCTCTACGAGCAGTACTTC.

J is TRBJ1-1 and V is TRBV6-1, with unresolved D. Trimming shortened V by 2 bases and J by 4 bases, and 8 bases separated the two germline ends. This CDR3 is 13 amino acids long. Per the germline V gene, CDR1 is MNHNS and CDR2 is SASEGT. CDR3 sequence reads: CASSENLGTEAFF. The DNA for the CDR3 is TGTGCCAGCAGTGAAAACCTGGGCACTGAAGCTTTCTTT.

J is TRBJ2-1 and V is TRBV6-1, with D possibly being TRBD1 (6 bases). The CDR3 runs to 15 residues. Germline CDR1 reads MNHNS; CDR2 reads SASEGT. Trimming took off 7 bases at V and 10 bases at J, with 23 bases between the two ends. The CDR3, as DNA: TGTGCCAGCAAACTCCTTGGACAGAGAGACTACGAGCAGTTCTTC. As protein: CASKLLGQRDYEQFF.

CDR3 nucleotides: TGCGCCAGCAGCTTGGAATTGGGAGTCAACACAGATACGCAGTATTTT. Translation: CASSLELGVNTDTQYF. V and J are TRBV5-1 and TRBJ2-3; D possibly corresponds to TRBD2 (5 bases). V was cut by 0 bases and J by 2 bases, with 13 bases left in between. Germline CDR1 is SGHRS and CDR2 is YFSETQ. This CDR3 region has 16 residues.

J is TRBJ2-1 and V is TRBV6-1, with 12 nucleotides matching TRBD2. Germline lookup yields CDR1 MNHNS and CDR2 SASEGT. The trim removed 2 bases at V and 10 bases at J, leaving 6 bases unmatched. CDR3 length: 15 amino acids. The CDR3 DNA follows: TGTGCCAGCAGTGAACGACTAGCGGGAGCGTACGAGCAGTTCTTC. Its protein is CASSERLAGAYEQFF.

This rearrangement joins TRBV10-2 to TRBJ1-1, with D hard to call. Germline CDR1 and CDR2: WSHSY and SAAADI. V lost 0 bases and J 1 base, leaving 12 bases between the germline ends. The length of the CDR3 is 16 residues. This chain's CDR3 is CASSESRQSRNTEAFF. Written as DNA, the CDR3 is TGCGCCAGCAGTGAGTCCCGGCAATCTAGGAACACTGAAGCTTTCTTT.